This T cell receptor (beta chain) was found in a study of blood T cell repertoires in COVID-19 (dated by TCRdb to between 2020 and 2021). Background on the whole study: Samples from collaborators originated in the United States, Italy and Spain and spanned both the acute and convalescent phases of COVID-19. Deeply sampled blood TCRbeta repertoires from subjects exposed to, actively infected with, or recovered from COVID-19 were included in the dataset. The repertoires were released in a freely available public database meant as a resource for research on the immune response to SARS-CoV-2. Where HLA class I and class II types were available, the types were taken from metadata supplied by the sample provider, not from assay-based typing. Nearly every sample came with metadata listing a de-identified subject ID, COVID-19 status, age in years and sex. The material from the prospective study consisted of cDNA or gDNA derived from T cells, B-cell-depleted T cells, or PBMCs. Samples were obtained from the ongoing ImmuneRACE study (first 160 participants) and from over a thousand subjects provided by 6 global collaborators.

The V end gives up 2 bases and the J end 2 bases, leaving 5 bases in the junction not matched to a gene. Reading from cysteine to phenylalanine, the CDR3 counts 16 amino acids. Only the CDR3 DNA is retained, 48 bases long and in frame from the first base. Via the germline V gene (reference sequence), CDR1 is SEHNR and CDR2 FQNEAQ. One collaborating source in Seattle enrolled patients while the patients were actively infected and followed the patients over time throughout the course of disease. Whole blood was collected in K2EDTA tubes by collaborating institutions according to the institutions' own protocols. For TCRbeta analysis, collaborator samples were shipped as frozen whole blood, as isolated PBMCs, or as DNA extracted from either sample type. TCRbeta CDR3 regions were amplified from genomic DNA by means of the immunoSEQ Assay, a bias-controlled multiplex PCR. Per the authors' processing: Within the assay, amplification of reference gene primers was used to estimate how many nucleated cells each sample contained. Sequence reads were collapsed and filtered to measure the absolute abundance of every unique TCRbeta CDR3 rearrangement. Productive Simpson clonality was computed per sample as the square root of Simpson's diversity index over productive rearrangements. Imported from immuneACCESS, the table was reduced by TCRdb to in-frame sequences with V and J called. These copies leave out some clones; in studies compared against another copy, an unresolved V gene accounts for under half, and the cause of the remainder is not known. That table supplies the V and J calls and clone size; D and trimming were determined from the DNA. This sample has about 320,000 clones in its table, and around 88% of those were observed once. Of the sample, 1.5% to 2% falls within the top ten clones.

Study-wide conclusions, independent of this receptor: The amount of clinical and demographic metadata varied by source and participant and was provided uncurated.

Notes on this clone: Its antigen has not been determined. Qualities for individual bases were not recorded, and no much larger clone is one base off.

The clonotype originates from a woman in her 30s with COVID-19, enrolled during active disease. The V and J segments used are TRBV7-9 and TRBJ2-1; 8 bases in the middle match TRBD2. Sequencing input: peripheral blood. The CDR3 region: CASSLLPGGTYNEQFF. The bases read TGTGCCAGCAGCTTATTACCGGGGGGGACCTACAATGAGCAGTTCTTC. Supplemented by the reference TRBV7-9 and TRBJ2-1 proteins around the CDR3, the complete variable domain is DTGVSQNPRHKITKRGQNVTFRCDPISEHNRLYWYRQTLGQGPEFLTYFQNEAQLEKSRLLSDRFSAERPKGSFSTLEIQRTEQGDSAMYLCASSLLPGGTYNEQFFGPGTRLTVL.